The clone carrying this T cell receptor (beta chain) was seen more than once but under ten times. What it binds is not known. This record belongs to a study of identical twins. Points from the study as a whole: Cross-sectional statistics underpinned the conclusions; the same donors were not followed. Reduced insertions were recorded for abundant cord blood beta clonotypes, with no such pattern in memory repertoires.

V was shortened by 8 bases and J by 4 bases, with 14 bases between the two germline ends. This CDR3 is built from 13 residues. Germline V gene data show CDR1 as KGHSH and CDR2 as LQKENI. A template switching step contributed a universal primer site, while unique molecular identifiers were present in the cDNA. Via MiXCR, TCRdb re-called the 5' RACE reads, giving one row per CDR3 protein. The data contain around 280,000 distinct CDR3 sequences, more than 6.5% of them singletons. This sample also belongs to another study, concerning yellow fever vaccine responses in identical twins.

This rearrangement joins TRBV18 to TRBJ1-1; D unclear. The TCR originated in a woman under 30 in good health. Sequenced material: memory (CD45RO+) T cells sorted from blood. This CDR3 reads CASQSSPPTEAFF. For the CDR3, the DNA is TGTGCCAGCCAGAGTTCTCCGCCCACTGAAGCTTTCTTT.